The sequence of this T cell receptor beta chain was determined in a study of CD8 T cells in ankylosing spondylitis. Construction of TCR beta libraries was performed using quantitative 5'-RACE with molecular barcodes. MiXCR, applied by TCRdb to the 5' RACE reads, yields one record per CDR3 protein. The repertoire includes some 33,000 distinct CDR3 sequences, approximately 15% of them detected once, and about a third sits in the top ten. Points from the study as a whole: Several highly homologous variants made up a TCR beta motif, and this motif appeared characteristic of ankylosing spondylitis blood. Reportedly, matched ankylosing spondylitis synovial fluid was significantly enriched for disease-linked clones. Existing reports had already noted some motif variants in reactive arthritis synovial fluid and blood.

This clonotype appeared a few times. Antigen: not known. The sequence came from a male donor with ankylosing spondylitis or in good health (not recorded which). The sample taken for sequencing was blood.

The CDR3 nucleotides read TGTGCCAGCAGTACTGGGGGTCAGGGTAGCAATGAGCAGTTCTTC. Its protein is CASSTGGQGSNEQFF. V is TRBV28 and J is TRBJ2-1, with D possibly called TRBD1 or TRBD2 (5 bases each). CDR1 and CDR2 from the germline V gene are MDHEN and SYDVKM. The CDR3 covers 15 residues. V dropped 5 bases and J dropped 6 bases, with 17 bases sitting between them.